This record looks at one T cell receptor (beta chain) sequence and its context. What it recognizes is unknown. The CDR3 runs to 14 residues. Per germline, CDR1 MGHRA and CDR2 YSYEKL. The ends were cut back, 2 bases at V and 0 bases at J, with 7 bases in the middle. This entry belongs to a study of T cell responses to AZD1222 COVID-19 vaccine. General observations from the study: Dominant CD4 TCR responses targeted spike regions 160-218 and 743-854. Of spike-specific TCRs, nearly half reportedly target regions left unmutated in variants. Compared with day 0, the breadth and depth of the Spike-specific TCR repertoire rose significantly after two doses of AZD1222.

TCRdb's copy holds only in-frame clones and misses some; the assay was immunoSEQ multiplex PCR. The sample contains 72,000 or so clones, roughly nine tenths of which appear only once. Second-dose recipients at about 4 or about 12 weeks were treated as one pooled group. This sequence joins TRBV4-1 and TRBJ1-1; D uncertain. The source was peripheral blood, collected 28 days after the second AZD1222 dose. The receptor comes from an adult who received the AZD1222 COVID-19 vaccine. In DNA, the CDR3 is TGCGCCAGCAGCCAATCGGCCATGAACACTGAAGCTTTCTTT. Protein: CASSQSAMNTEAFF.